This T cell receptor beta chain was sequenced in a study of CXCR3-negative and CXCR3-positive naive CD8 T cells. Study in general: Summed over all libraries, TRB reads came to around 140 million, with about 1.5 +/- 0.3 million per library.

For this clonotype: Its antigen is currently unknown.

CDR3 length: 16 residues. Germline V gives CDR1 LGHNT, CDR2 FRNRAP. Study results and caveats: Naive cells positive for CXCR3 carried more hydrophobic TRB CDR3s than CXCR3-negative ones. Naive CXCR3-negative cells resembled naive CXCR3-positive cells in TRBV-TRBJ usage; memory cells differed. Fresh PBMCs went into most assays, and CXCR3 expression partly declined after cryopreservation. Memory CD8+ T cell repertoires were far less diverse than both naive subsets.

With UMI labels, 5' RACE was used to prepare the TRB cDNA libraries. Using the 5' RACE reads, TCRdb records one entry per CDR3 protein without DNA. The table for this sample gives 6,000 to 8,500 distinct CDR3 sequences. The chain combines TRBV12-5 with TRBJ2-4. The sequenced sample consisted of naive CXCR3+ CD8+ T cells from blood. As to subset: CD45RO-CCR7+CD27+CD95- naive CD8+ T cells expressing CXCR3 (TNR3+). The sequence was collected from a human donor in good health. Some clones in this sample may be carry-over from other donors' samples. The CDR3 sequence: CASNEIPDLFINIQYF.